Presented here are 23 T cell receptor beta chains from one specimen sequenced in a study of CD8 T cells in ankylosing spondylitis. TCRdb fed the 5' RACE reads into MiXCR, producing one record per CDR3 protein. The sample holds about 24,000 distinct CDR3 sequences, roughly a sixth seen once. Sequences were obtained from blood. The origin of the receptors is a male donor with ankylosing spondylitis or in good health (not recorded which).

The sample holds a few counts of this clonotype. The chain is built from TRBV15 and TRBJ1-2, with TRBD1 as a possible D gene (5 bases). The ends were cut back, 0 bases at V and 6 bases at J, with 14 bases in the middle. The CDR3 spans 15 residues. CDR1 and CDR2 (germline): LNHNV, YYDKDF (reference sequence). The CDR3 here is CATSREIGQTNGYTF. The CDR3 coding sequence is TGTGCCACCAGCAGAGAAATCGGACAAACAAATGGCTACACCTTC.

This clonotype was seen repeatedly, ten times or more. The chain recombines TRBV2 with TRBJ2-3; TRBD2 matches at 9 bases. The CDR3 runs to 16 residues. The trim removed 1 base at V and 6 bases at J, leaving 8 bases unmatched. CDR1 is SNHLY and CDR2 is FYNNEI in the germline V gene. The CDR3 loop is CASSEGVSGRSDTQYF. CDR3 nucleotides: TGTGCCAGCAGTGAAGGGGTTAGCGGGAGATCGGATACGCAGTATTTT.

This clonotype occurred a few times. The chain uses TRBV7-3 and TRBJ2-1, with a possible D match to TRBD1 (6 bases). V was pared by 0 bases and J by 6 bases, with 9 bases between. This CDR3 spans 14 amino acids. CDR1 is SGHTA and CDR2 is FQGTGA in the germline V gene. CDR3 residues: CASSLTGRGNEQFF. In nucleotides, the CDR3 is TGTGCCAGCAGCTTAACGGGCAGGGGCAATGAGCAGTTCTTC.

The CDR3 here is CAIGGVGDGTDTQYF. The DNA of the CDR3 is TGTGCCATCGGGGGTGTAGGGGATGGTACAGATACGCAGTATTTT. The rearrangement links TRBV10-3 to TRBJ2-3; D may match TRBD1 or TRBD2 (5 bases each). Per germline, CDR1 ENHRY and CDR2 SYGVKD. Trimming cost V 8 bases and J 3 bases, with 18 bases left between them. The length of the CDR3 is 15 residues.

This clonotype was seen a handful of times. For the CDR3, the DNA is TGCGCCAGCAGCCAGCGGGACAGGGGTGCCGGGGAGCTGTTTTTT. It translates to CASSQRDRGAGELFF. The J gene is TRBJ2-2, the V gene TRBV4-1; TRBD1 matches at 10 bases. The length of the CDR3 is 15 residues. CDR1 is MGHRA, CDR2 YSYEKL, per germline. V lost 3 bases to trimming and J lost 6 bases; unmatched junction nucleotides: 4.

This clonotype was detected many times. The chain's CDR3 is CASSTRTGFGDTQYF. CDR3 in DNA: TGCGCCAGCAGCACCCGGACAGGGTTTGGAGATACGCAGTATTTT. This chain joins TRBV5-1 and TRBJ2-3; 8 bases agree with TRBD1. CDR1 is SGHRS and CDR2 is YFSETQ in the germline V gene. The CDR3 has 15 amino acids. V was clipped by 4 bases and J by 5 bases; unmatched bases: 9.

This clonotype was observed at least ten times. The V gene is TRBV29-1, the J gene TRBJ2-7; D not certain. V was trimmed by 5 bases and J by 6 bases, leaving 11 bases between them. CDR1 and CDR2 from the germline V gene are SQVTM and ANQGSEA. This CDR3 spans 11 amino acids. The CDR3 sequence: CSVQIFGEQYF. DNA for the CDR3: TGCAGCGTTCAGATATTCGGCGAGCAGTACTTC.

The sample holds many counts of this clonotype. The chain recombines TRBV5-6 with TRBJ2-1; D remains unclear. Germline lookup yields CDR1 SGHDT and CDR2 YYEEEE. The CDR3 is 12 residues long. Trimming shortened V by 4 bases and J by 7 bases, and 9 bases separated the two germline ends. DNA of the CDR3: TGTGCCAGCAGCCGGGTGGGGAATGAGCAGTTCTTC. It specifies CASSRVGNEQFF.

This clonotype was counted many times. The V call is TRBV20-1, the J call TRBJ1-4; D gene uncertain. Trimming took off 5 bases at V and 4 bases at J, with 14 bases between the two ends. Per germline, CDR1 DFQATT and CDR2 SNEGSKA (reference sequence). This CDR3 is built from 14 residues. CDR3 DNA: TGCAGTGCTGTCTCGGGGATCATTAATGAAAAACTGTTTTTT. This encodes CSAVSGIINEKLFF.

The rearrangement joins TRBV20-1 to TRBJ2-3; 15 nucleotides match TRBD2. V lost 6 bases, J lost 5 bases, and 9 bases stayed unmatched. There are 16 residues in the CDR3. Germline V gives CDR1 DFQATT, CDR2 SNEGSKA (reference sequence). CDR3 amino acids: CSANGLAGGPGDTQYF. The CDR3 bases are TGCAGTGCCAACGGACTAGCGGGAGGGCCGGGAGATACGCAGTATTTT.

J is TRBJ2-7 and V is TRBV5-6, with 9 bases matching TRBD1. Germline values: CDR1 SGHDT, CDR2 YYEEEE. The CDR3 has 14 amino acids. J gave up 2 bases and V 2 bases, and 2 bases lay outside the gene matches. The CDR3 reads CASSFGTGTYEQYF. CDR3 bases: TGTGCCAGCAGCTTCGGGACAGGGACCTACGAGCAGTACTTC.

Many counts were recorded for this clonotype. This chain uses TRBV29-1 with TRBJ2-1; perhaps TRBD2 as D (6 bases). The CDR3 has 14 amino acids. CDR1 is SQVTM and CDR2 is ANQGSEA in the germline V gene. The ends were cut back, 4 bases at V and 0 bases at J, with 10 bases in the middle. CDR3 in DNA: TGCAGCGTTGTGGCGGGAAGCTCCTACAATGAGCAGTTCTTC. Translating gives CSVVAGSSYNEQFF.

This clonotype was counted between two and nine times. The chain's CDR3 is CASSLTGIFGTEAFF. For the CDR3, the DNA is TGTGCCAGCAGTTTAACAGGGATCTTTGGCACTGAAGCTTTCTTT. The chain recombines TRBV12-3 or TRBV12-4 with TRBJ1-1; D may be TRBD1 (6 bases). V was clipped by 2 bases and J by 4 bases, with 14 bases between them. This CDR3 has 15 amino acids.

Many counts were recorded for this clonotype. The V and J genes are TRBV6-2 or TRBV6-3 and TRBJ1-1; D ambiguous. The CDR3 loop spans 21 amino acids. Trimming took off 4 bases at V and 4 bases at J, with 34 bases between the two ends. The germline V gene has CDR1 MNHEY and CDR2 SVGEGT. CDR3 region: CASSSRRPLGLRGCDITEAFF. The CDR3, as DNA: TGTGCCAGCAGTTCTCGCCGCCCCCTAGGGTTGCGGGGATGCGATATCACTGAAGCTTTCTTT.

At least ten counts were recorded for this clonotype. V usage is TRBV28 and J usage is TRBJ2-3; D gene unclear. Looked up from germline, CDR1 is MDHEN and CDR2 is SYDVKM. V lost 9 bases to trimming and J lost 9 bases, with 16 bases between them. The CDR3 sequence is 12 residues long. The CDR3, as DNA: TGTGCCAGGACGTTGCCCTCGAGGACGCAGTATTTT. Residues: CARTLPSRTQYF.

Within the sample, this clonotype is medium-sized. The chain recombines TRBV6-4 with TRBJ2-2; D ambiguous. The V end was cut by 2 bases, the J end by 0 bases, with 4 bases between. The CDR3 is 14 residues long. The germline CDR1 and CDR2 sequences are MRHNA and SNTAGT. The CDR3 DNA follows: TGTGCCAGCAGTGACCAGACGAACACCGGGGAGCTGTTTTTT. It encodes CASSDQTNTGELFF.

The chain recombines TRBV20-1 with TRBJ2-5, with 8 bases matching TRBD1. Trimming at V came to 5 bases and at J to 5 bases, leaving 10 bases not matched to a gene. Germline assignment: CDR1 DFQATT and CDR2 SNEGSKA (reference sequence). The CDR3 is 14 residues long. The CDR3: CSAGDRLSGETQYF. The CDR3 region has the DNA TGCAGTGCTGGGGACAGGCTGAGTGGCGAGACCCAGTACTTC.

The chain combines TRBV5-1 with TRBJ2-2; 11 positions agree with TRBD2. The CDR3 has 15 amino acids. The V gene's germline CDR1 is SGHRS and CDR2 YFSETQ. The J segment lost 1 base and the V segment lost 7 bases, leaving 3 bases of the junction unmatched. The chain's CDR3 is CASGGLAENTGELFF. The CDR3 DNA sequence: TGCGCCAGCGGGGGACTAGCGGAGAACACCGGGGAGCTGTTTTTT.

This clonotype was detected ten times or more. This chain links TRBV7-2 with TRBJ2-7, with TRBD1 identical over 10 bases. The CDR3 is 13 residues long. Germline loops: CDR1 SGHTA, CDR2 FQGNSA. Losses at the gene ends were 5 bases for V and 4 bases for J; bases not matched to a gene: 2. This chain's CDR3 is CASSRDRGYEQYF. In DNA form, the CDR3 reads TGTGCCAGCAGCCGGGACAGGGGATACGAGCAGTACTTC.

This clonotype has at least ten counts. The J gene is TRBJ2-1, the V gene TRBV6-1; D unclear. V lost 1 base to trimming and J lost 12 bases, with 4 bases between them. Germline CDR1 is MNHNS and CDR2 is SASEGT. The CDR3 spans 10 residues. CDR3 protein: CASSEVRQFF. CDR3 coding DNA: TGTGCCAGCAGTGAAGTGAGGCAGTTCTTC.

This clonotype has a handful of counts. The chain combines TRBV30 with TRBJ2-2, with D perhaps matching TRBD2 (5 bases). The V end lost 2 bases, the J end lost 3 bases, and 13 bases lay between the germline ends. CDR3 length: 15 residues. The germline V gene encodes CDR1 GTSNPN and CDR2 SVGIG (reference sequence). CDR3 protein: CAWSTSEGHTGELFF. The CDR3 coding sequence is TGTGCCTGGAGTACAAGCGAGGGCCACACCGGGGAGCTGTTTTTT.

This clonotype was picked up a small number of times. The J gene is TRBJ1-1, the V gene TRBV18; a weak D match, TRBD1 (5 bases). The CDR3 spans 15 residues. V gave up 2 bases and J gave up 1 base, with 11 bases separating them. Germline V gene data show CDR1 as KGHSH and CDR2 as LQKENI. DNA of the CDR3: TGTGCCAGCTCACCAGGGGCAGCCCAGAACACTGAAGCTTTCTTT. Translated, it gives CASSPGAAQNTEAFF. Complete variable domain (other parts from reference TRBV18 and TRBJ1-1): NAGVMQNPRHLVRRRGQEARLRCSPMKGHSHVYWYRQLPEEGLKFMVYLQKENIIDESGMPKERFSAEFPKEGPSILRIQQVVRGDSAAYFCASSPGAAQNTEAFFGQGTRLTVV.

A few counts support this clonotype. The chain employs TRBV20-1 and TRBJ2-7, with TRBD2 as a possible D gene (6 bases). Trimming cost V 6 bases and J 0 bases, with 18 bases left between them. This CDR3 contains 15 residues. The germline gives CDR1 DFQATT, CDR2 SNEGSKA (reference sequence). CDR3 loop: CSARPWEALSYEQYF. DNA for the CDR3: TGCAGTGCCCGACCATGGGAGGCCCTCTCCTACGAGCAGTACTTC.